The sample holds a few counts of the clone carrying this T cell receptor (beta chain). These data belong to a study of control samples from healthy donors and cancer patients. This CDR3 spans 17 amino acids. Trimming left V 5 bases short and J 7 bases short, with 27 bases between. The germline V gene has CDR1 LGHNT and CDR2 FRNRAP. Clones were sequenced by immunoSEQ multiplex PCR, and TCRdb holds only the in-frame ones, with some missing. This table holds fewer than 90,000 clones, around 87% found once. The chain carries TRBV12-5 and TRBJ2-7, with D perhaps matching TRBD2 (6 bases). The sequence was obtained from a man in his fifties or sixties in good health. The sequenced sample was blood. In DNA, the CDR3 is TGTGCTAGTGGTCCAAGCCCGTACGGGAGCCCTCCTGGTGAGCAGTACTTC. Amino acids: CASGPSPYGSPPGEQYF.